The 20 T cell receptor beta chains listed next were all sequenced from one sample in a study of blood T cell repertoires in COVID-19. Sequencing was performed with immunoSEQ multiplex PCR; in TCRdb, only in-frame clones are kept and a portion is missing. The sample includes 65,000 to 85,000 clones, about nine tenths of them seen just once. The sequencing input was peripheral blood. These TCRs come from a human donor in a cohort sampled during active COVID-19.

The chain combines TRBV4-2 with TRBJ2-3; 13 positions agree with TRBD2. The germline gives CDR1 LGHNA, CDR2 YNFKEQ. The trim removed 1 base at V and 6 bases at J, leaving 7 bases unmatched. The CDR3 has 17 amino acids. Here the CDR3 reads CASSQALTSGRTDTQYF. For the CDR3, the DNA is TGTGCCAGCAGCCAAGCCCTGACTAGCGGGAGGACGGATACGCAGTATTTT.

V is TRBV19 and J is TRBJ1-4, with D perhaps TRBD1 (5 bases). Germline V lookup: CDR1 LNHDA, CDR2 SQIVND (reference sequence). The V and J ends lost 4 bases and 8 bases respectively, with 11 bases between them. The CDR3 is made up of 13 amino acids. The CDR3 is CASSTGGSEKLFF. In nucleotides, the CDR3 is TGTGCCAGTAGTACCGGGGGTAGCGAAAAACTGTTTTTT.

This chain joins TRBV27 and TRBJ2-7; D uncertain. Trimming took off 6 bases at V and 0 bases at J, with 15 bases between the two ends. This CDR3 comprises 15 residues. Germline loops: CDR1 MNHEY, CDR2 SMNVEV (reference sequence). The CDR3 DNA reads as TGTGCCAGCAGCCCCGACCCGGGTCGCTCCTACGAGCAGTACTTC. This sequence encodes CASSPDPGRSYEQYF.

The gene calls are TRBV3-1 (or the pseudogene TRBV3-2) and TRBJ2-4, with 8 nucleotides matching TRBD2. V lost 3 bases to trimming and J lost 6 bases; unmatched junction nucleotides: 7. This CDR3 spans 15 amino acids. CDR1 and CDR2 (germline): LGHDT, YNNKEL (reference sequence). The CDR3 spells CASSQTGGGLNIQYF. The CDR3 nucleotides read TGTGCCAGCAGCCAGACTGGCGGGGGGCTAAACATTCAGTACTTC.

The rearrangement uses TRBV5-1 and TRBJ2-5; 8 bases are shared with TRBD2. The CDR3 has 14 residues. From germline, CDR1 is SGHRS and CDR2 YFSETQ. V was clipped by 5 bases and J by 4 bases; unmatched bases: 7. DNA of the CDR3: TGCGCCAGCAGGGGACTAGGGTCGCCAGAGACCCAGTACTTC. It codes for CASRGLGSPETQYF.

The chain uses TRBV9 and TRBJ1-1; D is unclear. The CDR3 totals 13 residues. Trimming stripped 4 bases from V and 0 bases from J, with 7 bases between. The germline CDR1 and CDR2 sequences are SGDLS and YYNGEE. CDR3 sequence: CASSFELNTEAFF. The CDR3 DNA sequence: TGTGCCAGCAGCTTCGAGTTGAACACTGAAGCTTTCTTT.

The rearrangement links TRBV5-1 to TRBJ2-5; 14 positions match TRBD2. The V gene end was trimmed by 9 bases and the J gene end by 2 bases; junction bases not matched to a gene: 12. The CDR3 extends over 17 amino acids. The V gene's germline CDR1 is SGHRS and CDR2 YFSETQ. CDR3 DNA: TGCGCCACCCAACTAGGGGGACTAGCGGGAGATCAAGAGACCCAGTACTTC. This gives the protein CATQLGGLAGDQETQYF.

The chain uses TRBV27 and TRBJ2-3, with D possibly being TRBD2 (5 bases). From germline, CDR1 is MNHEY and CDR2 SMNVEV (reference sequence). Trimming took 5 bases from V and 1 from J, leaving 22 bases between them. This CDR3 has 18 amino acids. The CDR3 region has the DNA TGTGCCAGCAGTCTCCACCGACCGCGCGAGGGCGGCACAGATACGCAGTATTTT. This encodes CASSLHRPREGGTDTQYF.

J is TRBJ1-4 and V is TRBV4-1, with D possibly being TRBD1 (5 bases). The CDR3 has 16 residues. Trimming stripped 1 base from V and 0 bases from J, with 9 bases between. CDR1 is MGHRA, CDR2 YSYEKL, per germline. The CDR3 DNA reads as TGCGCCAGCAGCCAAGGGGGCAGGGCAACTAATGAAAAACTGTTTTTT. Amino acid sequence: CASSQGGRATNEKLFF.

The V gene is TRBV7-2, the J gene TRBJ2-2, with D unresolved. There are 13 residues in the CDR3. CDR1 is SGHTA and CDR2 is FQGNSA in the germline V gene. Trimming shortened V by 1 base and J by 3 bases, and 3 bases separated the two germline ends. The CDR3 loop reads CASSLEHTGELFF. The CDR3 nucleotides read TGTGCCAGCAGCTTAGAGCACACCGGGGAGCTGTTTTTT.

The rearrangement joins TRBV5-1 to TRBJ2-1; D possibly corresponds to TRBD2 (7 bases). There are 15 residues in the CDR3. Trimming shortened V by 4 bases and J by 4 bases, and 15 bases separated the two germline ends. Germline V gene data show CDR1 as SGHRS and CDR2 as YFSETQ. The CDR3 nucleotides are TGCGCCAGCAGCCCTGCGGCGGGGGCTTACAATGAGCAGTTCTTC. It encodes CASSPAAGAYNEQFF.

The chain is built from TRBV6-5 and TRBJ1-2, with TRBD1 identical over 7 bases. This CDR3 has 14 residues. V lost 5 bases, J lost 4 bases, and 7 bases stayed unmatched. Germline-derived CDR1 and CDR2 are MNHEY and SVGAGI. CDR3 sequence: CASSNKGAVYGYTF. CDR3 bases: TGTGCCAGCAGTAACAAGGGGGCGGTCTATGGCTACACCTTC.

This clone was found once. The chain has TRBV13 and TRBJ2-1, with 14 positions matching TRBD2. The CDR3 is made up of 16 amino acids. V gave up 3 bases and J gave up 7 bases; unmatched junction bases: 5. The V gene's germline CDR1 is PRHDT and CDR2 FYEKMQ (reference sequence). CDR3 sequence: CASSLSGTSGSNEQFF. CDR3 DNA: TGTGCCAGCAGCTTGTCTGGGACTAGCGGGAGTAATGAGCAGTTCTTC.

The genes are TRBV21-1 and TRBJ1-1. TRBV21-1 constitutes a pseudogene. The CDR3 covers 16 residues. The CDR3 protein is CASSTPDLRGFTEAFF. In DNA form, the CDR3 reads TGTGCCAGCAGCACCCCGGACCTACGGGGGTTCACTGAAGCTTTCTTT.

This clone was recorded a few times. The chain is built from TRBV6-1 and TRBJ2-7; D gene unclear. Germline CDR1 MNHNS, CDR2 SASEGT. The CDR3 runs to 13 residues. With 0 bases removed from V and 3 bases from J, the gap between germline ends came to 6 bases. CDR3 DNA: TGTGCCAGCAGTGAAGCGAACAACTACGAGCAGTACTTC. This sequence encodes CASSEANNYEQYF.

The chain has TRBV3-1 (or the pseudogene TRBV3-2) and TRBJ1-3, with 7 nucleotides matching TRBD1. Looked up from germline, CDR1 is LGHDT and CDR2 is YNNKEL (reference sequence). V was pared by 0 bases and J by 0 bases, with 5 bases of the junction left unmatched. There are 17 residues in the CDR3. The CDR3 nucleotides are TGTGCCAGCAGCCAAGATGTCAGGACAGGCTCTGGAAACACCATATATTTT. The encoded protein is CASSQDVRTGSGNTIYF.

The rearrangement links TRBV4-3 to TRBJ2-3; possible D gene TRBD2, 6 bases. The CDR3 contains 16 residues. Per germline, CDR1 LGHNA and CDR2 YSLEER. V shed 3 bases and J shed 1 base, with 14 bases lying between them. The chain's CDR3 is CASSHDPGDRTDTQYF. The DNA of the CDR3 is TGCGCCAGCAGCCACGACCCGGGGGACCGCACAGATACGCAGTATTTT.

The CDR3, as DNA: TGCGCCAGCAGCCAAGATCAGGGCTTCTCTGGAAACACCATATATTTT. The encoded protein is CASSQDQGFSGNTIYF. The rearrangement links TRBV4-3 to TRBJ1-3; TRBD1 is a possible D gene (5 bases). This CDR3 contains 16 residues. Deletions cut 0 bases from V and 0 bases from J, with 9 bases between. CDR1 is LGHNA and CDR2 is YSLEER in the germline V gene.

The rearrangement links TRBV4-3 to TRBJ2-1, with a weak D call TRBD1 (5 bases). Trimming stripped 4 bases from V and 8 bases from J, with 9 bases between. CDR1 is LGHNA, CDR2 YSLEER, per germline. The CDR3 is made up of 12 amino acids. CDR3 DNA: TGCGCCAGCAGCCTTCAGGGTGATGAGCAGTTCTTC. It codes for CASSLQGDEQFF.

This chain links TRBV9 with TRBJ2-5; 10 bases are a match to TRBD1. The germline V gene encodes CDR1 SGDLS and CDR2 YYNGEE. The CDR3 has 15 residues. Trimming removed 4 bases from V and 4 bases from J; junction bases left unmatched: 7. In nucleotides, the CDR3 is TGTGCCAGCAGCCAAGGGACAGGGGAACCAGAGACCCAGTACTTC. Amino acid sequence: CASSQGTGEPETQYF.